The 13 T cell receptor beta chains in this list originate from one sample, sequenced in a study of beta chain features in type 1 diabetes. Sequencing targeted expressed TCRB transcripts, as all isolated RNA had been reverse transcribed. Measured with immunoSEQ multiplex PCR; TCRdb has only the in-frame clones, and not every one. The sample consists of 350,000 to 450,000 clones, 10% to 15% of them appearing once. Their specific antigens are unknown. The study's findings and limits: The study found moderately but significantly shorter TCRB CDR3s in all four CD4+ subsets of Type 1 diabetes patients.

The sequenced material came from naive CD4+ T cells from blood. The origin of the receptors is a young woman with type 1 diabetes.

This clone was counted only a few times. V and J are TRBV7-3 and TRBJ2-5; maybe TRBD2 (6 bases). CDR3 length: 14 amino acids. The ends were cut back, 0 bases at V and 7 bases at J, with 12 bases in the middle. Germline V gene sequence: CDR1 SGHTA, CDR2 FQGTGA. The CDR3 spells CASSLTGTAGTQYF. CDR3 nucleotide sequence: TGTGCCAGCAGCTTAACGGGTACAGCGGGGACCCAGTACTTC.

This sequence joins TRBV11-2 and TRBJ1-2, with no clear D. V dropped 0 bases and J dropped 3 bases, with 14 bases sitting between them. CDR3 length equals 16 residues. Germline-derived CDR1 and CDR2 are SGHAT and FQNNGV. CDR3: CASSLDRVGVHYGYTF. In DNA, the CDR3 is TGTGCCAGCAGCTTAGATCGGGTCGGGGTTCACTATGGCTACACCTTC.

This clone has more than one count but fewer than ten. The CDR3 bases are TGTGCCAGCAGCTACGGGACAGGCCTTCCCTACGAGCAGTACTTC. Its protein product is CASSYGTGLPYEQYF. The rearrangement joins TRBV7-3 to TRBJ2-7, with TRBD1 identical over 8 bases. The germline V gene encodes CDR1 SGHTA and CDR2 FQGTGA. There are 15 residues in the CDR3. The V gene end was trimmed by 4 bases and the J gene end by 2 bases; junction bases not matched to a gene: 7.

This clone was observed a few times. At the DNA level, this CDR3 is encoded by other sequences in the same sample as well. V usage is TRBV27 and J usage is TRBJ2-5; a possible D gene is TRBD1 (5 bases). Germline values: CDR1 MNHEY, CDR2 SMNVEV (reference sequence). The CDR3 loop spans 13 amino acids. V was shortened by 2 bases and J by 4 bases, with 8 bases between the two germline ends. As DNA, the CDR3 is TGTGCCAGCAGTTTAACAGGCTTAGAGACCCAGTACTTC. Its translation is CASSLTGLETQYF.

A few counts support this clone. The genes are TRBV27 and TRBJ2-3; D might be TRBD2 (5 bases). The CDR3 is 15 amino acids. Germline-derived CDR1 and CDR2 are MNHEY and SMNVEV (reference sequence). With 6 bases removed from V and 2 bases from J, the gap between germline ends came to 15 bases. CDR3 region: CASSLQRSHTDTQYF. As DNA, the CDR3 is TGTGCCAGCAGCCTTCAGCGGTCCCACACAGATACGCAGTATTTT.

This clone was seen a few times. The CDR3: CASSQGSAGEGDTQYF. The CDR3 nucleotides are TGCGCCAGCAGCCAAGGATCTGCGGGGGAGGGAGATACGCAGTATTTT. The chain couples TRBV4-3 to TRBJ2-3; the match to TRBD2 covers 7 bases. The CDR3 sequence is 16 residues long. With V trimmed by 1 base and J by 5 bases, 9 bases remained unmatched. The germline V gene has CDR1 LGHNA and CDR2 YSLEER.

The chain recombines TRBV6-5 with TRBJ2-1; 9 bases line up with TRBD2. The CDR3 totals 14 residues. J lost 1 base, V lost 8 bases, and 3 bases had no gene match. CDR1 and CDR2 (germline): MNHEY, SVGAGI. The DNA for the CDR3 is TGTGCCAGCTCGCGGGAGGGATCCTACAATGAGCAGTTCTTC. Encoded protein: CASSREGSYNEQFF.

The rearrangement joins TRBV19 to TRBJ2-5; TRBD2 agrees at 10 bases. Germline CDR1 reads LNHDA; CDR2 reads SQIVND (reference sequence). This CDR3 comprises 14 residues. V shed 7 bases, J shed 4 bases, and the junction held 6 bases outside the gene matches. For the CDR3, the DNA is TGTGCCAGTACCGACTTAGCGGGAGGAGAGACCCAGTACTTC. Protein sequence: CASTDLAGGETQYF.

This clone was seen more than once but under ten times. CDR3 protein: CSLIGGGETQYF. CDR3 coding DNA: TGCAGCCTGATAGGGGGCGGGGAGACCCAGTACTTC. The chain links TRBV29-1 to TRBJ2-5, with 7 bases identical to TRBD1. The CDR3 covers 12 residues. V shed 8 bases and J 5 bases; nucleotides not matched to a gene: 8. Germline V CDR1 and CDR2: SQVTM, ANQGSEA.

This clone was counted only a few times. The V gene is TRBV5-1, the J gene TRBJ2-4, with TRBD1 identical over 8 bases. The CDR3 contains 15 residues. With V trimmed by 5 bases and J by 5 bases, 9 bases remained unmatched. The germline gives CDR1 SGHRS, CDR2 YFSETQ. The CDR3 DNA reads TGCGCCAGCAGGTCCAGACCGGGACAGGAAAACATTCAGTACTTC. Residues: CASRSRPGQENIQYF.

The V gene is TRBV7-3, the J gene TRBJ2-1; 7 bases agree with TRBD2. There are 15 residues in the CDR3. Germline CDR1 is SGHTA and CDR2 is FQGTGA. The V segment lost 5 bases and the J segment 3 bases; nucleotides outside the gene matches: 7. Written as DNA, the CDR3 is TGTGCCAGCAGCCTAAACGGCGGGAGCTACAATGAGCAGTTCTTC. The encoded protein is CASSLNGGSYNEQFF.

CDR3 amino acids: CASSHTGSDTQYF. The CDR3 nucleotides are TGCGCCAGCAGCCACACAGGGTCAGATACGCAGTATTTT. This chain joins TRBV4-3 and TRBJ2-3, with D possibly matching TRBD1 (6 bases). Germline CDR1 LGHNA, CDR2 YSLEER. The V and J ends lost 3 bases and 4 bases respectively, with 8 bases between them. This CDR3 is built from 13 residues.

The chain is built from TRBV2 and TRBJ2-7; possibly TRBD1 for D (6 bases). V was cut by 8 bases and J by 3 bases, with 8 bases left in between. CDR1 is SNHLY and CDR2 is FYNNEI in the germline V gene. The CDR3 has 11 amino acids. CDR3 sequence: CASQQGYEQYF. The DNA for the CDR3 is TGTGCCAGCCAACAGGGCTACGAGCAGTACTTC.